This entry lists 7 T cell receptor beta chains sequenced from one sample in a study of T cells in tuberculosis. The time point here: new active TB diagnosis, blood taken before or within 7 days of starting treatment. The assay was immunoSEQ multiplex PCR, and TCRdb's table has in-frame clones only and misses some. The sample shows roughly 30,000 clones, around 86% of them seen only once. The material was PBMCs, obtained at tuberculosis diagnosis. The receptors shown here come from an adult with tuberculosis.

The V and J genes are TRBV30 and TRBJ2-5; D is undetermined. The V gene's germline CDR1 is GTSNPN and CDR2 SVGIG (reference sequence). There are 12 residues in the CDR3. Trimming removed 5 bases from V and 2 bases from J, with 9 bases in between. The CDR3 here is CAWEALQETQYF. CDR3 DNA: TGTGCCTGGGAGGCCTTACAAGAGACCCAGTACTTC.

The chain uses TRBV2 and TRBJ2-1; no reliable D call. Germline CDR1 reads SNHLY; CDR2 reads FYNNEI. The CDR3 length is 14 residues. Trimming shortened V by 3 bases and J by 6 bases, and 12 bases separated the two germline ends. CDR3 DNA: TGTGCCAGCAGTGATAACGGTAGCTTCAATGAGCAGTTCTTC. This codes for CASSDNGSFNEQFF.

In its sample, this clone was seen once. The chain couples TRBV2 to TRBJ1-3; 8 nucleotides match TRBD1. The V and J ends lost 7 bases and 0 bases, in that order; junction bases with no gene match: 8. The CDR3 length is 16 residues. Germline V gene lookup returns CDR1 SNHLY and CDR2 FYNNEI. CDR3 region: CASTATGAFSGNTIYF. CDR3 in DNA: TGTGCCAGCACTGCGACAGGGGCCTTCTCTGGAAACACCATATATTTT.

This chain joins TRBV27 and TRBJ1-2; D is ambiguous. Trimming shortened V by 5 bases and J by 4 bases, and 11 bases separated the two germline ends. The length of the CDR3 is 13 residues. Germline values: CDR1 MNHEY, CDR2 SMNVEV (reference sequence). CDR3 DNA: TGTGCCAGCAGTCCGGAGGGAGCCTATGGCTACACCTTC. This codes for CASSPEGAYGYTF.

CDR3 coding DNA: TGTGCCAGCAGCCAACCGGGGGAGAAATCACCCCTCCACTTT. This gives the protein CASSQPGEKSPLHF. The chain couples TRBV11-1 to TRBJ1-6, with a weak D call TRBD1 (5 bases). In germline, CDR1 is SGHAT, CDR2 FQDESV (reference sequence). This CDR3 spans 14 amino acids. V dropped 5 bases and J dropped 10 bases, with 15 bases sitting between them.

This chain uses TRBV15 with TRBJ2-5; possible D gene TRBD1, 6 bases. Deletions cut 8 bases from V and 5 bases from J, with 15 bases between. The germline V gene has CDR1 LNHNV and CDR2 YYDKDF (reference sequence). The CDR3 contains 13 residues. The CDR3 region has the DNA TGTGCCACCGGGAAGGGGGTCGGGGAGACCCAGTACTTC. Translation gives CATGKGVGETQYF.

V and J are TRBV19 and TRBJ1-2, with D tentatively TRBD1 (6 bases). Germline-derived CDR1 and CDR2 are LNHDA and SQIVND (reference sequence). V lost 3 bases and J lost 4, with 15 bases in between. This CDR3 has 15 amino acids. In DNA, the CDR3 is TGTGCCAGTAGTATGGGACAAAGTAATCTCTATGGCTACACCTTC. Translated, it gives CASSMGQSNLYGYTF. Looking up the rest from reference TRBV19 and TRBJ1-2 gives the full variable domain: DGGITQSPKYLFRKEGQNVTLSCEQNLNHDAMYWYRQDPGQGLRLIYYSQIVNDFQKGDIAEGYSVSREKKESFPLTVTSAQKNPTAFYLCASSMGQSNLYGYTFGSGTRLTVV.